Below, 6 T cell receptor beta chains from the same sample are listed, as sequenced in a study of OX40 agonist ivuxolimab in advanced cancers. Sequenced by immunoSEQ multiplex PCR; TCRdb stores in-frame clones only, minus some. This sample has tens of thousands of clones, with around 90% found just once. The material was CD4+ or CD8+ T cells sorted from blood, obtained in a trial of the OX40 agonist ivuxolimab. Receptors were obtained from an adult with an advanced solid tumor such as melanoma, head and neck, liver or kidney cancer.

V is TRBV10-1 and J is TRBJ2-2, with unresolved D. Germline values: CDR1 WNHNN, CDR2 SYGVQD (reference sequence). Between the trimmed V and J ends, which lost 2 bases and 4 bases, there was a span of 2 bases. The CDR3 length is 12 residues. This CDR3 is CASSEGTGELFF. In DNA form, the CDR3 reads TGCGCCAGCAGTGAGGGCACCGGGGAGCTGTTTTTT.

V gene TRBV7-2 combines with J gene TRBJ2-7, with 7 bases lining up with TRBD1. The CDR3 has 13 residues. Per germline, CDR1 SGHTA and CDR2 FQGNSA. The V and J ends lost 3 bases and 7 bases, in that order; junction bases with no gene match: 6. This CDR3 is CASSLLQGREQYF. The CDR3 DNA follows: TGTGCCAGCAGCTTGTTACAGGGGAGAGAGCAGTACTTC.

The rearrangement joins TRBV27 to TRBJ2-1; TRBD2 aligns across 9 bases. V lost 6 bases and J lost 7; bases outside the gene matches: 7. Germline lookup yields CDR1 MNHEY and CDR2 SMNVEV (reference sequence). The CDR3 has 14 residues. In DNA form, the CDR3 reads TGTGCCAGCAGGAGGGCGGGAGGGGGGAATGAGCAGTTCTTC. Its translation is CASRRAGGGNEQFF.

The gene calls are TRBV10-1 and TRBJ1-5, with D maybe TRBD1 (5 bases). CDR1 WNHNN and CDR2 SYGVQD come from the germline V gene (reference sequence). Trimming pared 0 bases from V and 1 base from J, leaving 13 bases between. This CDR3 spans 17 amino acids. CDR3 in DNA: TGCGCCAGCAGTGAGTCGGGGGGGGGAGGAAGCAATCAGCCCCAGCATTTT. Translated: CASSESGGGGSNQPQHF.

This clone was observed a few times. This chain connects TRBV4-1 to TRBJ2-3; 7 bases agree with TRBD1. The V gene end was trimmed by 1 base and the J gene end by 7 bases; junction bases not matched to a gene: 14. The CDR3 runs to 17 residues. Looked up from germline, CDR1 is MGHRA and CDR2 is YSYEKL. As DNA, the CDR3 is TGCGCCAGCAGCCAAGTTGGTGGCAGGGGGACGGGTCATACGCAGTATTTT. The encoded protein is CASSQVGGRGTGHTQYF.

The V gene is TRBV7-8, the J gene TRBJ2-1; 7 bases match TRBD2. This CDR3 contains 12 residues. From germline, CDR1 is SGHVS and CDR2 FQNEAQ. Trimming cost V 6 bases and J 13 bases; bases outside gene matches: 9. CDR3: CASSPHSSGQFF. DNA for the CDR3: TGTGCCAGCAGTCCACATTCTAGCGGCCAGTTCTTC.